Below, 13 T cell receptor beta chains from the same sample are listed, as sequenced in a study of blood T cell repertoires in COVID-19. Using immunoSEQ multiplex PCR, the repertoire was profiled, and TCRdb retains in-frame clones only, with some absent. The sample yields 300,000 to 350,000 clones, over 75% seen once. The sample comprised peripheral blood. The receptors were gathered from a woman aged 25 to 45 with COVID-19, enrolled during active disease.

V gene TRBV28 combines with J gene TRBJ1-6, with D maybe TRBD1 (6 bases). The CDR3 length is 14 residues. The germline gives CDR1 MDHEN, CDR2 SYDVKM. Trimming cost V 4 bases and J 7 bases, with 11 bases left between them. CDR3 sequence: CASSSFRGNSPLHF. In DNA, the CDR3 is TGTGCCAGCAGTTCCTTCAGGGGCAATTCACCCCTCCACTTT.

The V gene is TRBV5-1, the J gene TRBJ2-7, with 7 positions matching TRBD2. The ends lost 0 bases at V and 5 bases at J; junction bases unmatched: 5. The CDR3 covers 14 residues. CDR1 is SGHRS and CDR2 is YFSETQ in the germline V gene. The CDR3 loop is CASSLVVAGDEQYF. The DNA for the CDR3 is TGCGCCAGCAGCTTGGTCGTTGCGGGAGACGAGCAGTACTTC.

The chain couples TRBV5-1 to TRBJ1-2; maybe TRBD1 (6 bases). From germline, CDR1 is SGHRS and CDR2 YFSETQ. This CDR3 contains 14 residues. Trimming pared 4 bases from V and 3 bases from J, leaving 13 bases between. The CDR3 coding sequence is TGCGCCAGCAGCCCCCTAGGGGGTCACTATGGCTACACCTTC. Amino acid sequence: CASSPLGGHYGYTF.

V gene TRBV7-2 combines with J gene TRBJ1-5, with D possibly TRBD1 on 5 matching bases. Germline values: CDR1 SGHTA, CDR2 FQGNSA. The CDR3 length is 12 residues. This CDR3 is CAVGGNNQPQHF. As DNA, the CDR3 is TGTGCGGTGGGGGGAAACAATCAGCCCCAGCATTTT.

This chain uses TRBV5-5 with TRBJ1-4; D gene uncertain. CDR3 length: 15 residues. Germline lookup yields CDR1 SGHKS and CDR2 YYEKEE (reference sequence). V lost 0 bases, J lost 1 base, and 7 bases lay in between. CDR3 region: CASSLAVRTNEKLFF. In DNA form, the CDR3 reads TGTGCCAGCAGCTTGGCCGTCAGAACTAATGAAAAACTGTTTTTT.

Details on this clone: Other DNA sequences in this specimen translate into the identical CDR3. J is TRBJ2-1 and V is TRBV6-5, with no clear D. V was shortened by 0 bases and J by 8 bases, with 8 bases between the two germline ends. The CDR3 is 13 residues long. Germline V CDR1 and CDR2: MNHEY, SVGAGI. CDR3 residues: CASSYSSEDEQFF. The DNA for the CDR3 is TGTGCCAGCAGTTACTCTAGTGAGGATGAGCAGTTCTTC.

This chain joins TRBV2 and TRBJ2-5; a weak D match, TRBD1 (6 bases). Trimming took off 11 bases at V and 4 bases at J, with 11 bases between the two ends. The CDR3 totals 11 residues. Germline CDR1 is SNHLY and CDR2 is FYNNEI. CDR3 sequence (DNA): TGTGCCCGACAGGCTGCAGAGACCCAGTACTTC. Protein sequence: CARQAAETQYF.

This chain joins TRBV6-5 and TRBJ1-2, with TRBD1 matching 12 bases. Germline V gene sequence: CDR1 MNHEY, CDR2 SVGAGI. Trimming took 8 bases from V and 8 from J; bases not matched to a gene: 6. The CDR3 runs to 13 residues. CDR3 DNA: TGTGCCAGCGCTGGGGGGACAGGGGGCGGCTACACCTTC. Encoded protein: CASAGGTGGGYTF.

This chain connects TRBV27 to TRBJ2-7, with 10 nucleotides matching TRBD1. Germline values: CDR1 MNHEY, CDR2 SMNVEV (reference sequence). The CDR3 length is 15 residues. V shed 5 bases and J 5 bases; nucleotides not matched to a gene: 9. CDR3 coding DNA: TGTGCCAGCAGTCCCTGGACAGGGGGGTCCGACGAGCAGTACTTC. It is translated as CASSPWTGGSDEQYF.

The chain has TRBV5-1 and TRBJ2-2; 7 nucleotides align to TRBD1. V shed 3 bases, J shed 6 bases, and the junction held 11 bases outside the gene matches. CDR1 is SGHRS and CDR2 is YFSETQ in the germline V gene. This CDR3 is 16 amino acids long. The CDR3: CASSWGQREVPGELFF. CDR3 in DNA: TGCGCCAGCAGCTGGGGACAGAGAGAGGTGCCCGGGGAGCTGTTTTTT.

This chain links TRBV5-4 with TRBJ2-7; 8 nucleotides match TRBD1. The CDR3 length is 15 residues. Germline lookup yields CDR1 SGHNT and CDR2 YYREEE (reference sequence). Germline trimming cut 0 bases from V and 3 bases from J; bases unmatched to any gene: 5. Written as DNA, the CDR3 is TGTGCCAGCAGCTTGGCAGGGACAGGTCACTACGAGCAGTACTTC. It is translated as CASSLAGTGHYEQYF.

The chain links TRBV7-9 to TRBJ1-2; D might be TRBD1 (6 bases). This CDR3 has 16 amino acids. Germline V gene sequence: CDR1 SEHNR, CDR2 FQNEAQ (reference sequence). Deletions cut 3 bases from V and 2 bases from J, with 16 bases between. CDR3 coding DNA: TGTGCCAGCAGCTTCGTTACAGGGTTTGAAAACTATGGCTACACCTTC. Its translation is CASSFVTGFENYGYTF.

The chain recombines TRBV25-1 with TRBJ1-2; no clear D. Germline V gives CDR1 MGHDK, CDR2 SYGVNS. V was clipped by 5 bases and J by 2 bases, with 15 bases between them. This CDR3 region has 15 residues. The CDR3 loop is CASSPSGGTNYGYTF. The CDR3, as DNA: TGTGCCAGCAGTCCATCCGGCGGCACGAACTATGGCTACACCTTC.